This T cell receptor beta chain emerged from a study of shared clonotypes between healthy human individuals. General study results and limits: Unshared clonotypes carried lower generation probabilities than those common to all four donors.

The study separated CD4+ cells into CD45RA+ naive and CD45RA-negative memory subsets. With regard to this clone: Its antigen remains unknown.

From germline, CDR1 is SGHNT and CDR2 YYREEE (reference sequence). The CDR3 is 15 amino acids. Trimming took off 0 bases at V and 3 bases at J, with 13 bases between the two ends. Profiled with immunoSEQ multiplex PCR; TCRdb holds only in-frame clones, not every one. This sample has approximately 2.3 million clones, with 93% found just once. This receptor was obtained from a man between 18 and 29 years old in good health. Some clones in this sample may be carry-over from other donors' samples. Sequenced sample: naive CD4+ T cells from PBMCs. Sample subset: CD45RA+ positively selected. The chain couples TRBV5-4 to TRBJ2-7; the D gene is possibly TRBD2 (6 bases). The CDR3 is CASSLDTSRRYEQYF. In nucleotides, the CDR3 is TGTGCCAGCAGCTTGGATACTAGCCGTCGCTACGAGCAGTACTTC.